This T cell receptor beta chain was identified during a study of T cell changes during pregnancy in multiple sclerosis. Only in-frame clones appear in the TCRdb table, and some are missing; sequencing was by immunoSEQ multiplex PCR. The sample consists of roughly 31,000 clones, more than 90% of them appearing once. Per the germline V gene, CDR1 is SGHRS and CDR2 is YFSETQ. CDR3 length: 17 residues. J was trimmed by 2 bases and V by 4 bases; bases with no gene match: 7. The sequence came from a female donor with multiple sclerosis, enrolled in a pregnancy study. This material consisted of CD4+ T cells from peripheral blood mononuclear cells, taken in the first trimester of pregnancy. The rearrangement uses TRBV5-1 and TRBJ2-3; 13 bases agree with TRBD2. CDR3: CASSVQTSGGITDTQYF. The CDR3 bases are TGCGCCAGCAGCGTACAGACTAGCGGGGGGATCACAGATACGCAGTATTTT.